This TCR beta chain was sequenced during a study of T cells in Graves' hyperthyroidism and ophthalmopathy. The investigators amplified TCR beta CDR3 regions from RNA transcripts. During a first-round RT-PCR of the TCR CDR3, the HTBI primer set was used. A single record per CDR3 protein comes from TCRdb applying MiXCR to the multiplex PCR reads. Of around 340,000 distinct CDR3 sequences in the sample, around a sixth were seen once. Based on clinical symptoms, serum thyroxine and TRAb, thyroid ultrasound and orbital computed tomography, diagnoses were reached. V lost 4 bases to trimming and J lost 3 bases, with 14 bases between them. This CDR3 has 15 residues. Per the germline V gene, CDR1 is SGHRS and CDR2 is YFSETQ.

The chain recombines TRBV5-1 with TRBJ1-5; a possible D gene is TRBD1 (6 bases). The sequenced sample was blood. This clonotype originated in a woman aged 50 to 65 with Graves' hyperthyroidism. The chain's CDR3 is CASSATGTLNQPQHF. For the CDR3, the DNA is TGCGCCAGCAGCGCCACAGGGACCCTCAATCAGCCCCAGCATTTT.